Listed below are T cell receptor beta chains from one sample, sequenced in a study of yellow fever vaccine responses in identical twins. MiXCR was run by TCRdb on the RT-PCR reads, yielding one entry per CDR3 protein. The sample has about 1,400 distinct CDR3 sequences, roughly nine tenths seen once. Sequenced here: T cells from blood (PBMCs), unsorted or a sorted subset (not recorded which), sampled before or after yellow fever vaccination (not recorded which). Receptors were obtained from a woman aged 18-29 years who received the yellow fever vaccine. Both conserved end residues are part of each CDR3. A D gene is named only where the DNA matches it firmly.

TRBV5-1	TRBJ2-1	16	-	CASSLGRPNSYNEQFF
TRBV7-2	TRBJ2-2	13	-	CASSLDGTGELFF
TRBV29-1	TRBJ1-1	11	-	CSVRVGTEAFF
TRBV6-2/TRBV6-3	TRBJ2-2	16	-	CASSYLVGPNTGELFF
TRBV11-3	TRBJ2-1	15	-	CASSLDPQSYNEQFF
TRBV2	TRBJ2-7	16	TRBD1	CASSERQTGNRYEQYF
TRBV30	TRBJ1-6	15	TRBD1	CAARTGSSYNSPLHF
TRBV4-3	TRBJ1-2	13	-	CASSQGLGYGYTF
TRBV11-2	TRBJ1-2	18	-	CASSLEGSSLFSNYGYTF
TRBV7-9	TRBJ2-3	13	-	CASSVGLADTQYF
TRBV6-1	TRBJ1-1	15	-	CASRPPTRGGTEAFF
TRBV11-3	TRBJ2-7	15	TRBD2	CASSRLSGKVYEQYF
TRBV6-5	TRBJ2-1	13	TRBD1	CASSSTGGNEQFF
TRBV20-1	TRBJ1-1	11	-	CSARSNTEAFF
TRBV4-2	TRBJ2-3	14	TRBD1	CASSTADRADTQYF
TRBV5-1	TRBJ2-1	15	TRBD2	CASSDSGEVYNEQFF
TRBV6-4	TRBJ1-1	16	TRBD1	CASSDSGVVGDRKAFF
TRBV28	TRBJ1-3	15	-	CASRRDLFIGNTIYF
TRBV28	TRBJ2-7	14	-	CASSYGGPQYEQYF
TRBV2	TRBJ2-3	15	TRBD2	CASSAGGPREGTQYF
TRBV10-3	TRBJ1-1	13	-	CAISETLNTEAFF
TRBV3-1	TRBJ2-1	14	TRBD2	CASSRGLALNEQFF
TRBV7-8	TRBJ1-1	14	-	CASSLYRENTEAFF
TRBV5-4	TRBJ1-1	11	-	CASSSRREAFF
TRBV6-4	TRBJ2-3	14	-	CASSLAGHTDTQYF
TRBV23-1	TRBJ2-7	12	-	CASSHSGLEQYF
TRBV10-1	TRBJ2-1	16	-	CASSERGLAPGNEQFF
TRBV24-1	TRBJ2-7	13	TRBD1	CATSETGFYEQYF
TRBV12-3/TRBV12-4	TRBJ2-1	14	-	CASSFMRAHNEQFF
TRBV11-1	TRBJ1-1	12	-	CASTELNTEAFF
TRBV4-1	TRBJ1-4	16	TRBD1	CASSQNTGTGNEKLFF
TRBV6-1	TRBJ1-2	13	-	CASSDDSNYGYTF